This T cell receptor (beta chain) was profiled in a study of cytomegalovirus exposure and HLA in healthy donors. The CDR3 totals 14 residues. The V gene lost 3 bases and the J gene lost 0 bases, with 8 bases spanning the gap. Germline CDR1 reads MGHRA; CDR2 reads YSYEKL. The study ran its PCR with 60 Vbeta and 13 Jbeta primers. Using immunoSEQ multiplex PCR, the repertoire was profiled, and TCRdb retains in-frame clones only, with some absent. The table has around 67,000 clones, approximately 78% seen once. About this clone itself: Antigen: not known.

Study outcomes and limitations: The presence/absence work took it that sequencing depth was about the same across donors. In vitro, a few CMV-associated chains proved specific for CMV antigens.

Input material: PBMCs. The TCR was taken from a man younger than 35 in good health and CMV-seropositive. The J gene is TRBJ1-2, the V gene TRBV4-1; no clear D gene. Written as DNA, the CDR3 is TGCGCCAGCAGCCACAGAGAGGCTAACTATGGCTACACCTTC. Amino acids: CASSHREANYGYTF.